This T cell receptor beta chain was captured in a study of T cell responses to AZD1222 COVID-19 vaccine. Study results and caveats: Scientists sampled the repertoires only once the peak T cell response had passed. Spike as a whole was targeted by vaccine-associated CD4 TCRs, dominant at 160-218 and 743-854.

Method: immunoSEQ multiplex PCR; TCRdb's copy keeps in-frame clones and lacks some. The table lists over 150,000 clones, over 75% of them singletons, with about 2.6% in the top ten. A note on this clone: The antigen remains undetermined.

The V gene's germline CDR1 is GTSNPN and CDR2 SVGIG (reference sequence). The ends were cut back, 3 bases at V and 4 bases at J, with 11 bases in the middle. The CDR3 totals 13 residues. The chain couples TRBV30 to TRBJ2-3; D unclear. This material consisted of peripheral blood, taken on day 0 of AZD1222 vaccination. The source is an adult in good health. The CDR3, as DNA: TGTGCCTGGAGCCAAAGGGTCGCAGATACGCAGTATTTT. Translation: CAWSQRVADTQYF.